This T cell receptor (beta chain) was recovered during a study of blood T cell repertoires in COVID-19. Study-wide background: The cDNA or gDNA used as material had been derived from T cells, B-cell-depleted T cells, or PBMCs.

This clone occurred once. This CDR3 is 18 amino acids long. The V and J ends lost 1 base and 7 bases, in that order; junction bases with no gene match: 10. Looked up from germline, CDR1 is PRHDT and CDR2 is FYEKMQ (reference sequence). The method was immunoSEQ multiplex PCR; TCRdb's version includes in-frame clones alone and lacks a portion of them. The sample has 300,000 to 350,000 clones; approximately 88% are singletons. The sequence came from a young woman with COVID-19, enrolled during active disease. Specimen: peripheral blood. The chain couples TRBV13 to TRBJ2-1; 13 bases align to TRBD2. Written as DNA, the CDR3 is TGTGCCAGCAGCTTAGCCGAGGGACTAGCGGGGTTTGGGAATGAGCAGTTCTTC. Translation: CASSLAEGLAGFGNEQFF.